This is a list of T cell receptor beta chains from one sample in a study of T cell responses to AZD1222 COVID-19 vaccine. Some clones are missing from TCRdb's copy, which holds only in-frame ones; the method was immunoSEQ multiplex PCR. Found here are more than 70,000 clones, over 70% of them singletons; the top ten hold less than 20%. The sample was peripheral blood, taken on day 0 of AZD1222 vaccination. The receptors come from an adult in good health. The CDR3 runs from the conserved cysteine through the conserved F or W. D genes are given only for firm matches. Not every row has a clone size; where given, it reads once, few, many or a size class.

CDR3 DNA	CDR3 protein	J gene	CDR3 length	D gene	V gene	clone size
TGTGCCAGCAGTGGGGATAGAGGCCCTTCCAACACTGAAGCTTTCTTT	CASSGDRGPSNTEAFF	TRBJ1-1	16	.	TRBV6-1	.
TGTGCCAGCAGCCCCGGGACAGAAGTAAACATTCAGTACTTC	CASSPGTEVNIQYF	TRBJ2-4	14	TRBD1	TRBV5-6	.
TGCAGCGTTGAAGGAGTAGCGGGAGCCCAAGAGACCCAGTACTTC	CSVEGVAGAQETQYF	TRBJ2-5	15	TRBD2	TRBV29-1	once
TGTGCCATCAGTGGAACCGATCAGCCCCAGCATTTT	CAISGTDQPQHF	TRBJ1-5	12	.	TRBV10-3	.
TGTGCCAGCTCAACTAAAGGCGGGACAAATGGCTACACCTTC	CASSTKGGTNGYTF	TRBJ1-2	14	.	TRBV18	.
TGTGCCAGCACCCTGCGAGGGGACTCTGGAAACACCATATATTTT	CASTLRGDSGNTIYF	TRBJ1-3	15	.	TRBV6-5	.
TGTGCCAGCAGTGACCACTACGAGCAGTACTTC	CASSDHYEQYF	TRBJ2-7	11	.	TRBV6-1	few
TGTGCCAGCAGGCCCGGGACAGGGTCGGCCACTGAAGCTTTCTTT	CASRPGTGSATEAFF	TRBJ1-1	15	TRBD1	TRBV2	once
TGTGCCAGCAGTTACCCCGGGACAGGAAGATCACCCCTCCACTTT	CASSYPGTGRSPLHF	TRBJ1-6	15	TRBD1	TRBV6-2/TRBV6-3	.
TGTGCCAGCAGCTTAGAACTAGGCCACAATGAGCAGTTCTTC	CASSLELGHNEQFF	TRBJ2-1	14	.	TRBV7-8	.
TGTGCCACCAGTTCCGCGGTGGGGCCCCAGCATTTT	CATSSAVGPQHF	TRBJ1-5	12	.	TRBV24-1	.
TGTGCCAGCAGCCCTCTACGAGGCACTGAAGCTTTCTTT	CASSPLRGTEAFF	TRBJ1-1	13	.	TRBV7-9	.
TGTGTCAGCAGCCCCGGACTGAAGAACACTGAAGCTTTCTTT	CVSSPGLKNTEAFF	TRBJ1-1	14	.	TRBV11-3	.
TGTGCCAGCAGCCAAGATCTAGTTCGCGCCTACGAGCAGTACTTC	CASSQDLVRAYEQYF	TRBJ2-7	15	.	TRBV3-1/TRBV3-2	.
TGTGCCAGCTCACCACCGGTCATCTATGGCTACACCTTC	CASSPPVIYGYTF	TRBJ1-2	13	.	TRBV18	.
TGTGCCAGCAGTTTAGAGGTATACTATGGCTACACCTTC	CASSLEVYYGYTF	TRBJ1-2	13	.	TRBV12-3/TRBV12-4	few
TGTGCCAGCTCACCTTTTAGGGACAGGCTTGAAGCTTTCTTT	CASSPFRDRLEAFF	TRBJ1-1	14	TRBD1	TRBV18	.
TGTGCCAGCAGCGTACTAGTCCTGGGGGCAGGGAACACTGAAGCTTTCTTT	CASSVLVLGAGNTEAFF	TRBJ1-1	17	.	TRBV9	.
TGTGCCAGCAGTGTACTAGGTAGGAGCGAGCAGTACTTC	CASSVLGRSEQYF	TRBJ2-7	13	.	TRBV2	.
TGTGCCAGCAGTTTAGGTAGTGTGAGTCCACCCCTCCACTTT	CASSLGSVSPPLHF	TRBJ1-6	14	.	TRBV28	.
TGTGCCAGTAGCCTGGGACAGAACTATGGCTACACCTTC	CASSLGQNYGYTF	TRBJ1-2	13	TRBD1	TRBV19	.
TGTGCCAGCCAAGTTAGCAATTCCAGGGGGCACGAGCAGTACTTC	CASQVSNSRGHEQYF	TRBJ2-7	15	TRBD1	TRBV6-5	.
TGTGCCAGCAGAAAGCAGGGTTCTGGAAACACCATATATTTT	CASRKQGSGNTIYF	TRBJ1-3	14	.	TRBV27	few
TGTGCCAGCAGTGTGAGTTCTGGAAACACCATATATTTT	CASSVSSGNTIYF	TRBJ1-3	13	.	TRBV2	.
TGTGCCAGCGGCCCGGACAGGGACACTGAAGCTTTCTTT	CASGPDRDTEAFF	TRBJ1-1	13	TRBD1	TRBV4-2	.
TGTGCCAGCAGTCGCAGGGTATTGAACACTGAAGCTTTCTTT	CASSRRVLNTEAFF	TRBJ1-1	14	.	TRBV6-5	.